What follows describes a single TCR beta chain. Its antigen is as yet unknown. This record comes from a study of graft-versus-host responses after intestinal transplantation. Looking at the study overall: The transplants performed in recipients were multivisceral, liver-intestinal, or isolated intestinal. Each patient got anti-thymocyte globulin induction, then tacrolimus and steroids for about 3 years. Whole-study findings and limits: Detection of GvH clones occurred in recipient marrow, and some had their first appearance in ileum or blood.

Profiled with immunoSEQ multiplex PCR; TCRdb holds only in-frame clones, not every one. The sample carries some 96,000 clones, more than 85% recorded once. Source: unstimulated CD4+ T cells sorted from spleen or lymph node cells, taken before transplant. The source of this sequence is a human donor who was the organ donor for an intestinal transplant.

The CDR3 spells CASSLSRRGETQYF. The CDR3 nucleotides read TGTGCCAGCAGTTTATCCCGCAGGGGGGAGACCCAGTACTTC. V and J are TRBV27 and TRBJ2-5, with TRBD1 identical over 7 bases. The ends lost 0 bases at V and 5 bases at J; junction bases unmatched: 3. CDR1 is MNHEY and CDR2 is SMNVEV in the germline V gene (reference sequence). This CDR3 comprises 14 residues.